A selection of T cell receptor beta chains follows, all from one sample in a study of OX40 agonist ivuxolimab in advanced cancers. Generated by immunoSEQ multiplex PCR, the TCRdb table keeps only in-frame clones and is missing some. This table holds some 100,000 clones, less than 95% found once. The sequencing here drew on CD4+ or CD8+ T cells sorted from blood, taken in a trial of the OX40 agonist ivuxolimab. Receptors were obtained from an adult with an advanced solid tumor such as melanoma, head and neck, liver or kidney cancer. CDR3s leave out the opening cysteine and the closing phenylalanine or tryptophan. The listing skips clone size in some rows; elsewhere it reads once, few, many or a size class.

v_call	clone_size	cdr3_aa
TRBV28	NA	ASRLTGEANQPQH
TRBV9	NA	ASSVYDSGNTIY
TRBV7-2	NA	ASSFSPGLASTYEQY
TRBV4-3	NA	ASSAQVGRVNTGELF
TRBV11-2	NA	ASSLTLGAGDLYEQY
TRBV15	NA	ATSRGQDPF
TRBV5-1	NA	ASSLDPRGTQPQH
TRBV19	NA	ASSPLGLAGIYEQY
TRBV15	NA	ATSRGQASYGYT
TRBV7-2	NA	ASSSLAGVGHEQF
TRBV15	once	ATSRDKFSGNTIY
TRBV29-1	NA	SAIVGYGYT
TRBV9	NA	ASSASGQIYNEQF
TRBV9	NA	ASSVGDITTGQY
TRBV4-3	NA	ASSLGLAQANTGELF
TRBV7-3	NA	ASSLTGWGTGELF
TRBV6-1	once	ASSENPERNQETQY
TRBV19	NA	ASSETGGADTQY
TRBV5-5	NA	ASSRTGTGGNEQY
TRBV29-1	NA	SVEMGRGETQY
TRBV10-3	NA	AISESGTGNEQF
TRBV28	NA	ASSASHQPQH
TRBV15	NA	ATSRVAQGRADTQY
TRBV2	NA	ASSEVLVMSYEQY
TRBV5-1	once	ASSREPALVGQPQH
TRBV7-7	NA	ASSLDRYNEQF
TRBV5-4	NA	ASSRPTDRPNTEAF
TRBV5-1	NA	ASSLAPSSYEQY
TRBV19	NA	ASSISLEGSYEQY
TRBV6-5	NA	ASSYLGRAGANVLT
TRBV11-2	NA	ASSPGTSGPTQY
TRBV19	NA	ASSGVGFNQPQH
TRBV7-9	NA	ASTTDRGREKLF
TRBV6-6	NA	ASTDSGSGTGELF
TRBV19	NA	ASSMRQNNQPQH
TRBV27	NA	ASSLGSSTSAYEQY
TRBV18	NA	ASSPGTVGGGEQY
TRBV19	once	ASSIRIVGTGELF
TRBV4-3	NA	ASSQGFTRAQGLF
TRBV6-5	NA	ASSSSGGINIQY
TRBV7-9	NA	ASSSTSGRLLYEQY
TRBV7-9	NA	ASSPRAGISNEQF
TRBV14	NA	ASSQGVGRRYEQY
TRBV5-1	NA	ASRSGTLIPNTEAF
TRBV7-9	NA	ASSPSLSNQETQY
TRBV2	NA	ASSDPSRRIAQY
TRBV19	NA	ASSIAHREGETQY
TRBV5-4	NA	ASSLRRGRPTYEQY